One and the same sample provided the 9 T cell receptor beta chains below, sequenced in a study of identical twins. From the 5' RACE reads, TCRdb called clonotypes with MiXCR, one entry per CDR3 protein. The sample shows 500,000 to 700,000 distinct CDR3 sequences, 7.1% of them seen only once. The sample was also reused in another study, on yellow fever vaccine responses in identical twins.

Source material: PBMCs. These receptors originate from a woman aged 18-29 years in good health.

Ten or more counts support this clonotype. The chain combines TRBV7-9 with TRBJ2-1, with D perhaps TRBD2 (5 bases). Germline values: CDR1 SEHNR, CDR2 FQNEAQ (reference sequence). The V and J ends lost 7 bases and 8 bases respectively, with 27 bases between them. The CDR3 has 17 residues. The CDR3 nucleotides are TGTGCCAGCACCGCTTACGGTATGGACGAAAAGAGGGATGAGCAGTTCTTC. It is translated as CASTAYGMDEKRDEQFF.

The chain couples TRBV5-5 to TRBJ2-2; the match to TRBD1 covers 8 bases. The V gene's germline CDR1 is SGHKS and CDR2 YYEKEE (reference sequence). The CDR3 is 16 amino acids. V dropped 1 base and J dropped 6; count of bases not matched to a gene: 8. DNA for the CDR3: TGTGCCAGCAGCTTGTTTATCCAGGGGGCATCCGGGGAGCTGTTTTTT. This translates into CASSLFIQGASGELFF.

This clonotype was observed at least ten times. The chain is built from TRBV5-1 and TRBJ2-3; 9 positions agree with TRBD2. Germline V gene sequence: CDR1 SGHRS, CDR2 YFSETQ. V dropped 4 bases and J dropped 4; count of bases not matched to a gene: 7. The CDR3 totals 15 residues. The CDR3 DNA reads TGCGCCAGCAGCCCCCTCAGGACTAGCGCAGATACGCAGTATTTT. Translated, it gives CASSPLRTSADTQYF.

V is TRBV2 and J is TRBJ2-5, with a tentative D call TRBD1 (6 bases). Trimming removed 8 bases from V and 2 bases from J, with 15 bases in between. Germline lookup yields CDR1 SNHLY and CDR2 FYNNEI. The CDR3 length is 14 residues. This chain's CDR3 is CASVPGHVQETQYF. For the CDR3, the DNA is TGTGCCAGCGTACCGGGACACGTTCAAGAGACCCAGTACTTC.

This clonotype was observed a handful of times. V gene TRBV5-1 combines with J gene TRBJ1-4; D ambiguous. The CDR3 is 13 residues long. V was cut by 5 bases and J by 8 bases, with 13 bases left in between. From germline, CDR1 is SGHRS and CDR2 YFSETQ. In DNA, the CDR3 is TGCGCCAGCAGAGCCTCGACGCAGGAAAAACTGTTTTTT. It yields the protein CASRASTQEKLFF. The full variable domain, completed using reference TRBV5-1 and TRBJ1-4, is KAGVTQTPRYLIKTRGQQVTLSCSPISGHRSVSWYQQTPGQGLQFLFEYFSETQRNKGNFPGRFSGRQFSNSRSEMNVSTLELGDSALYLCASRASTQEKLFFGSGTQLSVL.

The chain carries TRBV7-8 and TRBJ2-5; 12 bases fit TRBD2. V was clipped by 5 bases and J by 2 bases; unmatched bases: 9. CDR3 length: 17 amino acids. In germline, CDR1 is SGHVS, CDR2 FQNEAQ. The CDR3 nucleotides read TGTGCCAGCAGCATCCTGACTAGCGGGAGTACACAAGAGACCCAGTACTTC. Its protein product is CASSILTSGSTQETQYF.

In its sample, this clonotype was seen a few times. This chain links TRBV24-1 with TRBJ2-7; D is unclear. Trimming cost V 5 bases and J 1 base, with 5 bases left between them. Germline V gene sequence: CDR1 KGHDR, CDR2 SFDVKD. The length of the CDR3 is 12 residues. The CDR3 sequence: CATSATSYEQYF. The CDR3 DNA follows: TGTGCCACCAGTGCGACGTCCTACGAGCAGTACTTC.

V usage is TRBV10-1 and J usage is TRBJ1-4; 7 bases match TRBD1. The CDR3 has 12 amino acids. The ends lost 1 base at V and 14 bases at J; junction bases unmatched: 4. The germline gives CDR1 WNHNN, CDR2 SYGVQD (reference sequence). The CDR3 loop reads CASSELGQLLFF. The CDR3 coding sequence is TGCGCCAGCAGTGAGTTGGGACAGCTTCTGTTTTTT.

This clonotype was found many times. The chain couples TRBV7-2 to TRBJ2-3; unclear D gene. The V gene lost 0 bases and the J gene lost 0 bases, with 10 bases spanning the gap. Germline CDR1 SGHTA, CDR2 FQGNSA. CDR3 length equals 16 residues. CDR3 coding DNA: TGTGCCAGCAGCTTAGCGCCGGGCACTAGCACAGATACGCAGTATTTT. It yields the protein CASSLAPGTSTDTQYF.